Listed here are 23 T cell receptor beta chains from one sample, sequenced in a study of blood T cells in healthy people across ages. A second roughly 6 to 11 cycle PCR used barcoded and J-beta primers. TCRdb called the 5' RACE reads again in MiXCR, with one record for every CDR3 protein. Of about 2 million distinct CDR3 sequences in the sample, about 49% are singletons; the top ten hold 2.1%. The material sequenced was blood. These receptor sequences come from a woman aged 40 to 55 in good health.

The chain recombines TRBV12-3 or TRBV12-4 with TRBJ1-5; D is ambiguous. Trimming removed 5 bases from V and 5 bases from J, with 19 bases in between. CDR3 length equals 16 residues. The CDR3 is CASSAESFGPYQPQHF. CDR3 nucleotides: TGTGCCAGCAGTGCAGAGTCCTTTGGGCCTTATCAGCCCCAGCATTTT.

This chain links TRBV13 with TRBJ1-1, with a weak D call TRBD1 (5 bases). This CDR3 has 14 amino acids. V was trimmed by 2 bases and J by 5 bases, leaving 12 bases between them. Germline-derived CDR1 and CDR2 are PRHDT and FYEKMQ (reference sequence). The CDR3 spells CASSLRGTPTEAFF. CDR3 in DNA: TGTGCCAGCAGCTTACGGGGGACCCCAACTGAAGCTTTCTTT. The entire variable domain, with the rest obtained from reference TRBV13 and TRBJ1-1, is as follows: AAGVIQSPRHLIKEKRETATLKCYPIPRHDTVYWYQQGPGQDPQFLISFYEKMQSDKGSIPDRFSAQQFSDYHSELNMSSLELGDSALYFCASSLRGTPTEAFFGQGTRLTVV.

This clonotype has a handful of counts. The chain is built from TRBV4-1 and TRBJ2-3, with TRBD2 as a possible D gene (6 bases). Trimming removed 4 bases at V and 1 base at J, with 12 bases between. The CDR3 sequence is 15 residues long. Germline V gene lookup returns CDR1 MGHRA and CDR2 YSYEKL. CDR3 residues: CASSPPGVGTDTQYF. The DNA for the CDR3 is TGCGCCAGCAGCCCCCCGGGAGTAGGCACAGATACGCAGTATTTT.

This chain uses TRBV7-8 with TRBJ2-3; maybe TRBD1 (5 bases). CDR1 and CDR2 from the germline V gene are SGHVS and FQNEAQ. V was cut by 8 bases and J by 3 bases, with 15 bases left in between. The CDR3 spans 14 residues. CDR3: CASGRTLQTDTQYF. The CDR3, as DNA: TGTGCCAGCGGACGGACACTGCAAACAGATACGCAGTATTTT.

The chain employs TRBV12-3 or TRBV12-4 and TRBJ1-2; no clear D. With 8 bases removed from V and 8 bases from J, the gap between germline ends came to 12 bases. CDR3 length: 11 amino acids. The CDR3 is CASGWAGGYTF. CDR3 DNA: TGTGCCAGCGGATGGGCTGGGGGCTACACCTTC.

This chain links TRBV14 with TRBJ2-1; 8 nucleotides line up with TRBD2. Trimming took 2 bases from V and 3 from J; bases not matched to a gene: 6. CDR3 length: 16 residues. Germline V gives CDR1 SGHDN, CDR2 FVKESK. Here the CDR3 reads CASSQFAGGGYNEQFF. In nucleotides, the CDR3 is TGTGCCAGCAGCCAATTCGCGGGGGGCGGCTACAATGAGCAGTTCTTC.

This clonotype occurred a few times. The chain uses TRBV6-4 and TRBJ2-7, with D unclear. The CDR3 is made up of 13 amino acids. CDR1 is MRHNA and CDR2 is SNTAGT in the germline V gene. V lost 0 bases and J lost 5, with 8 bases in between. The CDR3 DNA follows: TGTGCCAGCAGTGACTCCATCAGCCACGAGCAGTACTTC. This translates into CASSDSISHEQYF.

The chain combines TRBV5-1 with TRBJ1-4, with D hard to call. The germline gives CDR1 SGHRS, CDR2 YFSETQ. V dropped 2 bases and J dropped 8 bases, with 13 bases sitting between them. The CDR3 consists of 14 residues. The CDR3 bases are TGCGCCAGCAGCTTAAGTGCCTCGGGAGAAAAACTGTTTTTT. Translated, it gives CASSLSASGEKLFF. The entire variable domain, with the rest obtained from reference TRBV5-1 and TRBJ1-4, is as follows: KAGVTQTPRYLIKTRGQQVTLSCSPISGHRSVSWYQQTPGQGLQFLFEYFSETQRNKGNFPGRFSGRQFSNSRSEMNVSTLELGDSALYLCASSLSASGEKLFFGSGTQLSVL.

This clonotype was seen a handful of times. The rearrangement links TRBV5-1 to TRBJ2-1, with D tentatively TRBD2 (5 bases). Germline-derived CDR1 and CDR2 are SGHRS and YFSETQ. The CDR3 is 16 residues long. V was pared by 4 bases and J by 3 bases, with 17 bases between. The CDR3 sequence is CASSPEAGTVYNEQFF. The CDR3 DNA follows: TGCGCCAGCAGCCCGGAGGCGGGTACAGTCTACAATGAGCAGTTCTTC. Full variable domain (remainder filled in from reference TRBV5-1 and TRBJ2-1): KAGVTQTPRYLIKTRGQQVTLSCSPISGHRSVSWYQQTPGQGLQFLFEYFSETQRNKGNFPGRFSGRQFSNSRSEMNVSTLELGDSALYLCASSPEAGTVYNEQFFGPGTRLTVL.

In its sample, this clonotype was seen once. This chain links TRBV29-1 with TRBJ2-5, with 8 bases that match TRBD1. This CDR3 spans 12 amino acids. Germline V gives CDR1 SQVTM, CDR2 ANQGSEA. Unmatched junction bases numbered 7, after V lost 8 bases and J lost 5 bases. The CDR3 DNA follows: TGCAGCATCGGACAGGGCGGGGAGACCCAGTACTTC. Translation: CSIGQGGETQYF.

The table lists this clonotype with a count of one. The chain links TRBV20-1 to TRBJ1-2, with D possibly being TRBD1 (5 bases). CDR1 and CDR2 from the germline V gene are DFQATT and SNEGSKA (reference sequence). Trimming stripped 6 bases from V and 0 bases from J, with 14 bases between. This CDR3 is 14 amino acids long. CDR3: CSATLGGTNYGYTF. CDR3 in DNA: TGCAGTGCCACCCTCGGGGGGACTAACTATGGCTACACCTTC.

This chain joins TRBV27 and TRBJ2-4, with 8 bases that match TRBD1. V dropped 6 bases and J dropped 12; count of bases not matched to a gene: 13. CDR1 MNHEY and CDR2 SMNVEV come from the germline V gene (reference sequence). This CDR3 is 14 amino acids long. The CDR3 reads CASSPNQGASTQYF. CDR3 coding DNA: TGTGCCAGCAGCCCAAACCAGGGGGCGTCTACTCAGTACTTC.

This clonotype was counted a few times. The chain joins TRBV6-2 or TRBV6-3 to TRBJ2-1, with a possible D match to TRBD2 (6 bases). Trimming took 4 bases from V and 6 from J, leaving 13 bases between them. Germline V lookup: CDR1 MNHEY, CDR2 SVGEGT. The CDR3 contains 14 residues. The CDR3 loop reads CASSLASESNEQFF. The CDR3 coding sequence is TGTGCCAGCAGTTTAGCTAGCGAGAGCAATGAGCAGTTCTTC.

The chain uses TRBV27 and TRBJ2-1; no clear D gene. Germline CDR1 MNHEY, CDR2 SMNVEV (reference sequence). There are 15 residues in the CDR3. Trimming removed 7 bases at V and 7 bases at J, with 20 bases between. CDR3 region: CASKLGSEGFNEQFF. CDR3 in DNA: TGTGCCAGCAAGTTGGGCAGCGAAGGTTTTAATGAGCAGTTCTTC.

This clonotype appeared a few times. This chain joins TRBV20-1 and TRBJ1-2; TRBD1 is a possible D gene (6 bases). The V and J ends lost 3 bases and 4 bases respectively, with 18 bases between them. Germline V CDR1 and CDR2: DFQATT, SNEGSKA (reference sequence). The CDR3 totals 15 residues. CDR3 nucleotide sequence: TGCAGTGCTAGGCGCGGACAGACTGCTGGCTATGGCTACACCTTC. As protein: CSARRGQTAGYGYTF.

A few counts support this clonotype. The chain couples TRBV12-3 or TRBV12-4 to TRBJ2-1, with D possibly matching TRBD2 (5 bases). Deletions cut 3 bases from V and 9 bases from J, with 15 bases between. The CDR3 runs 14 residues. The CDR3 DNA follows: TGTGCCAGCAGTTTGAGTCCGGGAATGGCTGAGCAGTTCTTC. It is translated as CASSLSPGMAEQFF.

This rearrangement joins TRBV9 to TRBJ2-5, with D tentatively TRBD2 (6 bases). Trimming took off 0 bases at V and 2 bases at J, with 20 bases between the two ends. The CDR3 is 18 residues long. The germline CDR1 and CDR2 sequences are SGDLS and YYNGEE. The CDR3 region has the DNA TGTGCCAGCAGCGTAGGTCGGGGGTCGCATCGGGGTCAAGAGACCCAGTACTTC. It codes for CASSVGRGSHRGQETQYF.

This clonotype was detected once. Its ends do not fully match the called genes, so a read error is possible. V gene TRBV7-2 combines with J gene TRBJ2-6; possibly TRBD1 or TRBD2 for D (6 bases each). Germline V lookup: CDR1 SGHTA, CDR2 FQGNSA. This CDR3 has 12 amino acids. In DNA, the CDR3 is TGTGCCAGCCGGTGGGGGGCCGACGTCCTGACTTTC. Its translation is CASRWGADVLTF.

The chain uses TRBV28 and TRBJ2-5; D might be TRBD1 or TRBD2, each matching 5 bases. The germline V gene has CDR1 MDHEN and CDR2 SYDVKM. The CDR3 covers 13 residues. Trimming pared 9 bases from V and 3 bases from J, leaving 14 bases between. CDR3 coding DNA: TGTGCCAGTTGGGACGGTGGGGAAGAGACCCAGTACTTC. Translated, it gives CASWDGGEETQYF.

V gene TRBV2 combines with J gene TRBJ2-7, with no clear D. This CDR3 spans 14 amino acids. Germline CDR1 reads SNHLY; CDR2 reads FYNNEI. V lost 4 bases to trimming and J lost 2 bases, with 12 bases between them. The CDR3 here is CASSVSIIAYEQYF. The CDR3 nucleotides read TGTGCCAGCAGTGTCTCCATAATAGCCTACGAGCAGTACTTC.

The chain recombines TRBV7-2 with TRBJ2-5; D call uncertain. This CDR3 has 15 amino acids. Germline V gene data show CDR1 as SGHTA and CDR2 as FQGNSA. With 0 bases removed from V and 5 bases from J, the gap between germline ends came to 13 bases. Here the CDR3 DNA reads TGTGCCAGCAGCTTAGCGCGGAGTATGGGGGAGACCCAGTACTTC. This encodes CASSLARSMGETQYF.

This sequence joins TRBV6-2 or TRBV6-3 and TRBJ2-1; no clear D gene. The V and J ends lost 2 bases and 0 bases respectively, with 14 bases between them. Germline CDR1 is MNHEY and CDR2 is SVGEGT. The CDR3 spans 17 residues. The CDR3 region is CASSYMWYASSYNEQFF. As DNA, the CDR3 is TGTGCCAGCAGTTACATGTGGTACGCGAGCTCCTACAATGAGCAGTTCTTC.

This sequence joins TRBV5-6 and TRBJ2-7; 7 bases map to TRBD1. Germline V lookup: CDR1 SGHDT, CDR2 YYEEEE. V was pared by 1 base and J by 3 bases, with 10 bases of the junction left unmatched. The CDR3 has 16 residues. This chain's CDR3 is CASSLMGQLRLYEQYF. In DNA form, the CDR3 reads TGTGCCAGCAGCTTGATGGGACAGTTAAGGCTCTACGAGCAGTACTTC.